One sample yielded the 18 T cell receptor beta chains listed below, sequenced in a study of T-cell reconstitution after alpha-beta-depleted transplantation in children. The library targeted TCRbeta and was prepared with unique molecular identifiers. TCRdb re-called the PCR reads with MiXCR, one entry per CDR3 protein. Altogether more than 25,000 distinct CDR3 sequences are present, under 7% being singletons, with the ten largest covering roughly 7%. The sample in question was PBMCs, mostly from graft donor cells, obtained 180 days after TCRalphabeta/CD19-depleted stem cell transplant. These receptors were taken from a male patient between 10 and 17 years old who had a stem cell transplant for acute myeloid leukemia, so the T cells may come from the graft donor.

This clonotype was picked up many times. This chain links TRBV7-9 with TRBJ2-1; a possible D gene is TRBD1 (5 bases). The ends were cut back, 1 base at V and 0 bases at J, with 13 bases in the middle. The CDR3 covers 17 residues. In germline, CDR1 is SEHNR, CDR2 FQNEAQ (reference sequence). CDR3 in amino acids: CASSLGLGLYSYNEQFF. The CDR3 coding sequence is TGTGCCAGCAGCTTAGGTCTGGGGCTTTACTCCTACAATGAGCAGTTCTTC.

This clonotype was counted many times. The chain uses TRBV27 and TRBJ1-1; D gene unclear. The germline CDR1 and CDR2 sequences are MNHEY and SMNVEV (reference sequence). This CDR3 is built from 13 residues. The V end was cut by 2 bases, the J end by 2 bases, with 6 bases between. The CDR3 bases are TGTGCCAGCAGTTTAAAGACCAACACTGAAGCTTTCTTT. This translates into CASSLKTNTEAFF.

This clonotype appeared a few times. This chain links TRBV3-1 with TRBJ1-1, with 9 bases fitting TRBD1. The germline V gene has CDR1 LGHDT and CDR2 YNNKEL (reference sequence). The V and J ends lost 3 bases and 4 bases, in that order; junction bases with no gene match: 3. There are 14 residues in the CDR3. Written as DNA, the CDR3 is TGTGCCAGCAGCCATTGGACAGGGGCCACTGAAGCTTTCTTT. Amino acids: CASSHWTGATEAFF.

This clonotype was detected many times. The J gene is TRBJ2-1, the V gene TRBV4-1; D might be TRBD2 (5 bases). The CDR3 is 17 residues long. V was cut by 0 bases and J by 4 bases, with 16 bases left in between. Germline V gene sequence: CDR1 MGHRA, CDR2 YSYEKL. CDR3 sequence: CASSQDGQRSQYNEQFF. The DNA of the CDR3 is TGCGCCAGCAGCCAAGATGGGCAGCGGTCGCAATACAATGAGCAGTTCTTC.

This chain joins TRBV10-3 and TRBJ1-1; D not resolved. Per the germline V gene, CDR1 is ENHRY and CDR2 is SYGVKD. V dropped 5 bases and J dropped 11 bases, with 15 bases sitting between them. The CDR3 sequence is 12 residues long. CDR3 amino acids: CAISPDTSRAFF. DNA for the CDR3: TGTGCCATCAGTCCCGACACCTCCCGGGCTTTCTTT.

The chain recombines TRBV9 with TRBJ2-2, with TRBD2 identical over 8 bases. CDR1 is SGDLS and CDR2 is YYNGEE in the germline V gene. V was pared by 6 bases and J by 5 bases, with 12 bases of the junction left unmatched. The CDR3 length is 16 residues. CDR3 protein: CASKRGGTRSTGELFF. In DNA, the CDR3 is TGTGCCAGCAAGCGGGGAGGGACTAGATCAACCGGGGAGCTGTTTTTT.

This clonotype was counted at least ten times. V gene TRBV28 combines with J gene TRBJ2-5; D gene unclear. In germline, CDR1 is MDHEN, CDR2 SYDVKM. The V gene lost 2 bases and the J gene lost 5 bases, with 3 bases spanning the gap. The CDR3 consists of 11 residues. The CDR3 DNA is TGTGCCAGCAGTTTAAAGGAGACCCAGTACTTC. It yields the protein CASSLKETQYF.

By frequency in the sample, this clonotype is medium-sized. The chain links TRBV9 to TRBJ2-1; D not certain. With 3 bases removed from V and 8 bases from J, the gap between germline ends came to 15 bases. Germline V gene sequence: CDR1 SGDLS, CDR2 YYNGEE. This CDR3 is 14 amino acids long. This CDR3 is CASSAQLPHDEQFF. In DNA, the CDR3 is TGTGCCAGCAGCGCCCAACTCCCCCACGATGAGCAGTTCTTC. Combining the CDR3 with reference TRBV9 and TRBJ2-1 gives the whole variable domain DSGVTQTPKHLITATGQRVTLRCSPRSGDLSVYWYQQSLDQGLQFLIQYYNGEERAKGNILERFSAQQFPDLHSELNLSSLELGDSALYFCASSAQLPHDEQFFGPGTRLTVL.

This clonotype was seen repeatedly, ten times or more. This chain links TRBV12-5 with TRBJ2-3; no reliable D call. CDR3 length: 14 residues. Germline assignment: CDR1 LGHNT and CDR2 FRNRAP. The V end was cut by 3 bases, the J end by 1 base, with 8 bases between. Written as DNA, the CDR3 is TGTGCTAGTGGTTTAGAGACCCGCACAGATACGCAGTATTTT. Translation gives CASGLETRTDTQYF.

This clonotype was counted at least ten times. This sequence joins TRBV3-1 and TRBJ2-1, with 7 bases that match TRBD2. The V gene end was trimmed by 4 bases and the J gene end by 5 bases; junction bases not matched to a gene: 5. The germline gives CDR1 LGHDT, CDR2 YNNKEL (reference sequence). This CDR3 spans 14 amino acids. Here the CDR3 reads CASSPSGLDNEQFF. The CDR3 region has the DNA TGTGCCAGCAGCCCAAGCGGACTAGACAATGAGCAGTTCTTC.

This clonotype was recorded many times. The CDR3 nucleotides read TGTGCCAGCAGATGGGTACATTCGAACACTGAAGCTTTCTTT. This gives the protein CASRWVHSNTEAFF. V is TRBV6-5 and J is TRBJ1-1; D not resolved. Germline V gene sequence: CDR1 MNHEY, CDR2 SVGAGI. V was shortened by 6 bases and J by 1 base, with 12 bases between the two germline ends. The CDR3 sequence is 14 residues long.

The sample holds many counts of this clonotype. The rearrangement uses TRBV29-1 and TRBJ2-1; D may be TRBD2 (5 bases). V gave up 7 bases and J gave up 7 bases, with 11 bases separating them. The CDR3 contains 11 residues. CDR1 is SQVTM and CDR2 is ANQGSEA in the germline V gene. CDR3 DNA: TGCAGCGCCGTGAGAGGGAATGAGCAGTTCTTC. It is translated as CSAVRGNEQFF.

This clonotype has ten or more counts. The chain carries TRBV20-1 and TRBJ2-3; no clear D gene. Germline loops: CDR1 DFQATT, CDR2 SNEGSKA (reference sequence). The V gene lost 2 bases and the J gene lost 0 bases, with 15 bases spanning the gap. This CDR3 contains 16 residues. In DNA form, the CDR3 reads TGCAGTGCTAGATCCCAAGGGCCGGGTAGCACAGATACGCAGTATTTT. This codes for CSARSQGPGSTDTQYF.

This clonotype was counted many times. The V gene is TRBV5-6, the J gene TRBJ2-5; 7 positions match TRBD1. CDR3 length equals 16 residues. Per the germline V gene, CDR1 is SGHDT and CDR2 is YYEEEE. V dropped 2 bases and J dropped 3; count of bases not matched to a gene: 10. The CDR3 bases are TGTGCCAGCAGCTTACTACAAGGGGGCTGGAAAGAGACCCAGTACTTC. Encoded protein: CASSLLQGGWKETQYF.

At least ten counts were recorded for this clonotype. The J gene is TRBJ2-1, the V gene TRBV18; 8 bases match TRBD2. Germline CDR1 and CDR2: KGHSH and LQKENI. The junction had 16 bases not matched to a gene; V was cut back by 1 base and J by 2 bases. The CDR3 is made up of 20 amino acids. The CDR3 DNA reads TGTGCCAGCTCACCACTTACTGGGCTAGCGGGTACAAGGGCCTACAATGAGCAGTTCTTC. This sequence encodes CASSPLTGLAGTRAYNEQFF.

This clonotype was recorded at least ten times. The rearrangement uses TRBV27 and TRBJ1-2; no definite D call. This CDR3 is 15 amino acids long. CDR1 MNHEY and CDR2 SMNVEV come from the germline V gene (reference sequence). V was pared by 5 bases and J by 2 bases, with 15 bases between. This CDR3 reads CASSPNLRGNYGYTF. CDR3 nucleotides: TGTGCCAGCAGTCCCAACCTGAGAGGGAACTATGGCTACACCTTC.

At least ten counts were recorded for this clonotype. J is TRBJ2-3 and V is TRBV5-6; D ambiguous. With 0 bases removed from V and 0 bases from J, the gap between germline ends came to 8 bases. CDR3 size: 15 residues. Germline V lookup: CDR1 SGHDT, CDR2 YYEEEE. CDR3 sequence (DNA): TGTGCCAGCAGCTTGGGTTCGTCTAGCACAGATACGCAGTATTTT. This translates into CASSLGSSSTDTQYF.

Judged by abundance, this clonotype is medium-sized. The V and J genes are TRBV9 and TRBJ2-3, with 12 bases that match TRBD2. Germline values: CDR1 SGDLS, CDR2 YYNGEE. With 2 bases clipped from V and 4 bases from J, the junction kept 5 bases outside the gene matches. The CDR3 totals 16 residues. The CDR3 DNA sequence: TGTGCCAGCAGCGTCGATCTAGCGGGGGGGGCAGATACGCAGTATTTT. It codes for CASSVDLAGGADTQYF. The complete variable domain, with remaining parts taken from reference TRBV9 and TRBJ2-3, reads DSGVTQTPKHLITATGQRVTLRCSPRSGDLSVYWYQQSLDQGLQFLIQYYNGEERAKGNILERFSAQQFPDLHSELNLSSLELGDSALYFCASSVDLAGGADTQYFGPGTRLTVL.